These 25 T cell receptor beta chains originate from one sample sequenced in a study of cytomegalovirus exposure and HLA in healthy donors. 60 Vbeta and 13 Jbeta primers were used in PCR. Assay: immunoSEQ multiplex PCR; the TCRdb copy retains only in-frame clones and omits some. Of about 140,000 clones in the sample, roughly three quarters are singletons; the top ten hold around 2%. The material sequenced was PBMCs. The receptors shown here come from a man aged 25 to 40 in good health and CMV-seronegative.

The V call is TRBV6-5, the J call TRBJ2-1; 8 bases are a match to TRBD2. CDR3 size: 14 residues. The trim removed 6 bases at V and 15 bases at J, leaving 16 bases unmatched. The germline V gene encodes CDR1 MNHEY and CDR2 SVGAGI. CDR3 sequence (DNA): TGTGCCAGCAGCCCCGGGACTAGTATTTCCCCGCGGTTCTTC. Its translation: CASSPGTSISPRFF.

The V call is TRBV5-1, the J call TRBJ2-5; TRBD2 agrees at 12 bases. Germline V gene lookup returns CDR1 SGHRS and CDR2 YFSETQ. V gave up 3 bases and J gave up 4 bases; unmatched junction bases: 1. The CDR3 is made up of 14 amino acids. The CDR3 sequence: CASSWGLAGETQYF. The CDR3 DNA follows: TGCGCCAGCAGCTGGGGACTAGCGGGAGAGACCCAGTACTTC.

The chain has TRBV28 and TRBJ1-5; no definite D call. The germline gives CDR1 MDHEN, CDR2 SYDVKM. The CDR3 is 12 amino acids. The V end lost 5 bases, the J end lost 10 bases, and 12 bases lay between the germline ends. The CDR3 loop reads CASSLQRYPQHF. The CDR3 DNA is TGTGCCAGCAGTCTTCAACGGTACCCCCAGCATTTT. Full variable domain (missing parts from reference TRBV28 and TRBJ1-5): DVKVTQSSRYLVKRTGEKVFLECVQDMDHENMFWYRQDPGLGLRLIYFSYDVKMKEKGDIPEGYSVSREKKERFSLILESASTNQTSMYLCASSLQRYPQHFGDGTRLSIL.

This clone was detected only a few times. The V gene is TRBV6-5, the J gene TRBJ2-5; tentatively, D is TRBD2 (6 bases). CDR1 is MNHEY, CDR2 SVGAGI, per germline. CDR3 length: 15 residues. The V end lost 2 bases, the J end lost 0 bases, and 10 bases lay between the germline ends. The CDR3, as DNA: TGTGCCAGCAGTTACCTCGGGGGTAACCAAGAGACCCAGTACTTC. This gives the protein CASSYLGGNQETQYF.

The chain employs TRBV28 and TRBJ2-7, with 9 bases lining up with TRBD1. This CDR3 region has 13 residues. Trimming removed 8 bases from V and 3 bases from J; junction bases left unmatched: 5. Germline V gene sequence: CDR1 MDHEN, CDR2 SYDVKM. The CDR3 DNA is TGTGCCAGCGACCCGGGACAGGGCTACGAGCAGTACTTC. Its translation is CASDPGQGYEQYF.

V usage is TRBV4-2 and J usage is TRBJ2-3; a possible D gene is TRBD2 (6 bases). Germline-derived CDR1 and CDR2 are LGHNA and YNFKEQ. The CDR3 sequence is 16 residues long. Between the trimmed V and J ends, which lost 0 bases and 1 base, there was a span of 11 bases. CDR3 sequence reads: CASSQDASAGTDTQYF. The CDR3 coding sequence is TGTGCCAGCAGCCAAGATGCTAGCGCGGGCACAGATACGCAGTATTTT.

In DNA form, the CDR3 reads TGTGCCAGCAGCATCTTCGGGACTCCCGCAGTTATGAACACTGAAGCTTTCTTT. This translates into CASSIFGTPAVMNTEAFF. This chain joins TRBV21-1 and TRBJ1-1. TRBV21-1 counts as a pseudogene. The CDR3 is 18 amino acids.

This clone was found a few times. The rearrangement joins TRBV5-4 to TRBJ2-6, with a possible D match to TRBD1 (6 bases). Looked up from germline, CDR1 is SGHNT and CDR2 is YYREEE (reference sequence). Trimming stripped 4 bases from V and 0 bases from J, with 17 bases between. The CDR3 sequence is 18 residues long. CDR3 nucleotide sequence: TGTGCCAGCAGCGCGGTGGACAGCTCGAGCTCTGGGGCCAACGTCCTGACTTTC. It translates to CASSAVDSSSSGANVLTF.

CDR3 loop: CASSEASSQFF. The CDR3 DNA sequence: TGTGCCAGCAGTGAGGCTAGTAGCCAGTTCTTC. The chain has TRBV2 and TRBJ2-1, with D unclear. This CDR3 has 11 residues. Germline CDR1 reads SNHLY; CDR2 reads FYNNEI. V lost 3 bases to trimming and J lost 13 bases, with 10 bases between them.

The rearrangement joins TRBV19 to TRBJ1-5; the D is unclear. CDR3 length equals 15 residues. V lost 1 base and J 0 bases, leaving 7 bases between the germline ends. Germline V gene sequence: CDR1 LNHDA, CDR2 SQIVND (reference sequence). The CDR3 nucleotides read TGTGCCAGTAGTATAGGGACTTATAGCAATCAGCCCCAGCATTTT. The encoded protein is CASSIGTYSNQPQHF.

In its sample, this clone is medium-sized. The gene calls are TRBV28 and TRBJ1-2; D is uncertain. This CDR3 is 10 amino acids long. V was pared by 3 bases and J by 12 bases, with 8 bases between. Germline lookup yields CDR1 MDHEN and CDR2 SYDVKM. CDR3 amino acids: CASSFSGDTF. The CDR3, as DNA: TGTGCCAGCAGTTTTTCCGGGGACACCTTC.

Concerning this clone: This specimen includes other DNA sequences encoding the same CDR3. This chain links TRBV6-6 with TRBJ1-2; D is unresolved. Germline V lookup: CDR1 MNHNY, CDR2 SVGAGI (reference sequence). The CDR3 has 11 amino acids. V shed 7 bases and J shed 3 bases, with 6 bases lying between them. CDR3 coding DNA: TGTGCCAGCACCCGGGACTATGGCTACACCTTC. Translated: CASTRDYGYTF.

The chain couples TRBV4-2 to TRBJ2-5; 9 bases match TRBD1. Looked up from germline, CDR1 is LGHNA and CDR2 is YNFKEQ. J was trimmed by 5 bases and V by 4 bases; bases with no gene match: 11. This CDR3 has 16 residues. The DNA for the CDR3 is TGTGCCAGCAGCCGAGGACTACAGGGGGCTGAGGAGACCCAGTACTTC. Protein product: CASSRGLQGAEETQYF.

The chain joins TRBV6-6 to TRBJ1-1, with D uncertain. Per the germline V gene, CDR1 is MNHNY and CDR2 is SVGAGI (reference sequence). Deletions cut 6 bases from V and 1 base from J, with 9 bases between. The CDR3 totals 13 residues. CDR3 in amino acids: CASRDWGNTEAFF. The CDR3 DNA is TGTGCCAGCAGGGACTGGGGGAACACTGAAGCTTTCTTT.

This chain uses TRBV2 with TRBJ1-5; D unclear. The CDR3 contains 13 residues. CDR1 SNHLY and CDR2 FYNNEI come from the germline V gene. Trimming removed 6 bases from V and 0 bases from J, with 6 bases in between. The CDR3 is CASRQFSNQPQHF. The CDR3 DNA reads TGTGCCAGCAGACAGTTTAGCAATCAGCCCCAGCATTTT.

This chain connects TRBV5-4 to TRBJ2-5, with 9 nucleotides matching TRBD2. Germline V gene sequence: CDR1 SGHNT, CDR2 YYREEE (reference sequence). The V segment lost 3 bases and the J segment 3 bases; nucleotides outside the gene matches: 0. This CDR3 region has 13 residues. The CDR3 DNA sequence: TGTGCCAGCAGCTCTAGCGGGAAAGAGACCCAGTACTTC. Its translation: CASSSSGKETQYF.

The genes are TRBV2 and TRBJ2-7, with D perhaps matching TRBD1 (8 bases). The CDR3 has 14 amino acids. V was pared by 6 bases and J by 0 bases, with 12 bases between. CDR1 and CDR2 (germline): SNHLY, FYNNEI. CDR3 in amino acids: CASRTGGDSYEQYF. As DNA, the CDR3 is TGTGCCAGCAGAACAGGGGGGGACTCCTACGAGCAGTACTTC.

Details on this clone: Other DNA variants within this sample encode the same CDR3. The chain recombines TRBV15 with TRBJ2-1; 8 bases match TRBD2. V shed 0 bases, J shed 7 bases, and the junction held 5 bases outside the gene matches. The CDR3 totals 15 residues. CDR1 and CDR2 from the germline V gene are LNHNV and YYDKDF (reference sequence). The CDR3 DNA is TGTGCCACCAGCAGAGAGGCGGGAGGAGGGAATGAGCAGTTCTTC. Its protein is CATSREAGGGNEQFF.

This chain links TRBV29-1 with TRBJ2-1, with a tentative D call TRBD2 (5 bases). This CDR3 region has 13 residues. Germline CDR1 and CDR2: SQVTM and ANQGSEA. V lost 7 bases to trimming and J lost 4 bases, with 14 bases between them. CDR3 DNA sequence: TGCAGCGGGGGTACTAGAGATTACAATGAGCAGTTCTTC. Translation: CSGGTRDYNEQFF.

This clone was detected only a few times. V is TRBV27 and J is TRBJ1-5, with D uncertain. The germline V gene has CDR1 MNHEY and CDR2 SMNVEV (reference sequence). The ends were cut back, 5 bases at V and 0 bases at J, with 11 bases in the middle. This CDR3 spans 15 amino acids. In nucleotides, the CDR3 is TGTGCCAGCAGTGTTGGCGGGTATAGCAATCAGCCCCAGCATTTT. It encodes CASSVGGYSNQPQHF.

The V call is TRBV18, the J call TRBJ2-1, with TRBD2 identical over 12 bases. The CDR3 spans 16 residues. V lost 3 bases to trimming and J lost 8 bases; unmatched junction nucleotides: 8. Germline V gene lookup returns CDR1 KGHSH and CDR2 LQKENI. The CDR3 loop reads CASSPTSGLAGDEQFF. CDR3 coding DNA: TGTGCCAGCTCACCTACATCGGGACTAGCGGGCGATGAGCAGTTCTTC.

V usage is TRBV6-5 and J usage is TRBJ2-5; D gene unclear. V was pared by 0 bases and J by 2 bases, with 10 bases between. CDR1 and CDR2 (germline): MNHEY, SVGAGI. CDR3 size: 15 residues. The DNA for the CDR3 is TGTGCCAGCAGTTACTCTTTGCGGAGTCAAGAGACCCAGTACTTC. Its translation is CASSYSLRSQETQYF.

This sequence joins TRBV30 and TRBJ2-7; the match to TRBD1 covers 10 bases. V shed 0 bases and J 3 bases; nucleotides not matched to a gene: 2. The CDR3 is 14 residues long. Looked up from germline, CDR1 is GTSNPN and CDR2 is SVGIG (reference sequence). The CDR3 DNA reads as TGTGCCTGGAGTGTGACAGGGGGCCACTACGAGCAGTACTTC. Translation gives CAWSVTGGHYEQYF.

The chain couples TRBV25-1 to TRBJ2-5; D call uncertain. The CDR3 runs 12 residues. V was pared by 3 bases and J by 7 bases, with 9 bases between. Germline V lookup: CDR1 MGHDK, CDR2 SYGVNS. CDR3 bases: TGTGCCAGCAGTGATTCCCCAGGGACCCAGTACTTC. It codes for CASSDSPGTQYF.

The V and J genes are TRBV18 and TRBJ2-7; no definite D call. The CDR3 is 14 residues long. V was clipped by 2 bases and J by 0 bases, with 8 bases between them. Germline V CDR1 and CDR2: KGHSH, LQKENI. The CDR3 DNA is TGTGCCAGCTCACCAGGGCAGGCCTCCTACGAGCAGTACTTC. Amino acid sequence: CASSPGQASYEQYF.